In its sample, the clone carrying this TCR beta chain was seen a few times. Its antigen is undetermined. These data are taken from a study of response to subunit inactivated influenza vaccine. General study points: Authors suggested few new T cells are recruited by each seasonal influenza vaccination.

TCRdb reanalysed the RT-PCR reads using MiXCR and keeps one entry per CDR3 protein. This sample has 630,000 or so distinct CDR3 sequences; approximately 14% occur once, and the top ten carry around a tenth. V lost 3 bases and J lost 7, with 12 bases in between. CDR3 length: 13 amino acids. Germline V gene lookup returns CDR1 LNHDA and CDR2 SQIVND (reference sequence). This material consisted of PBMCs from blood, taken 12 days after vaccination. The chain employs TRBV19 and TRBJ1-2, with unresolved D. This clonotype originated in a man in his fifties or sixties who received an inactivated influenza vaccine. CDR3 coding DNA: TGTGCCAGTAGTATTTCGGCAATCCCTGGCTACACCTTC. Its protein is CASSISAIPGYTF.